This T cell receptor (beta chain) was captured in a study of T cells after yellow fever vaccination. General observations from the study: Abundant clonotypes from the bulk population could have been carried over as contaminants into FACS-sorted repertoires. Weaker overall, the secondary response nonetheless peaked faster (day 5 versus 15).

A single record per CDR3 protein comes from TCRdb applying MiXCR to the 5' RACE reads. The top ten hold just under 2.5% of the sample, which has some 110,000 distinct CDR3 sequences, 7.4% seen once. This clonotype was detected ten times or more. As yet, its antigen is unknown. Trimming took 0 bases from V and 8 from J, leaving 12 bases between them. CDR3 length: 15 residues. Per germline, CDR1 SGHRS and CDR2 YFSETQ. V usage is TRBV5-1 and J usage is TRBJ1-6; possible D gene TRBD1, 5 bases. The origin of this receptor is a man between 18 and 29 years old who received the YFV17D yellow fever vaccine. Material: CD4+ T cells sorted from PBMCs, obtained around 10 days after the first yellow fever vaccination. CDR3 amino acids: CASSLVGGEDSPLHF. DNA of the CDR3: TGCGCCAGCAGCTTGGTTGGGGGGGAGGATTCACCCCTCCACTTT.